These 8 T cell receptor beta chains share one sample of origin, sequenced in a study of technical replicates of blood from several donors. Assay used: immunoSEQ multiplex PCR; TCRdb lists only in-frame clones, some missing. The sample has tens of thousands of clones, approximately 94% seen once. The sequenced sample was T cells isolated from PBMCs. The receptors derive from a human donor in good health.

This clone was seen once. Other DNA variants within this sample encode the same CDR3. The V call is TRBV5-1, the J call TRBJ2-7, with D tentatively TRBD2 (6 bases). The CDR3 totals 12 residues. Germline lookup yields CDR1 SGHRS and CDR2 YFSETQ. Between the trimmed V and J ends, which lost 4 bases and 4 bases, there was a span of 9 bases. The CDR3 coding sequence is TGCGCCAGCAGCCTTAGCGGTTACGAGCAGTACTTC. Translation: CASSLSGYEQYF.

V and J are TRBV5-6 and TRBJ2-5; the match to TRBD1 covers 9 bases. Germline V lookup: CDR1 SGHDT, CDR2 YYEEEE. CDR3 length: 13 residues. With 4 bases clipped from V and 9 bases from J, the junction kept 7 bases outside the gene matches. CDR3 coding DNA: TGTGCCAGCAGCCCGGGACAGGGCCGGTCCCAGTACTTC. This sequence encodes CASSPGQGRSQYF.

The chain employs TRBV10-1 and TRBJ1-3; D gene unclear. The V end was cut by 2 bases, the J end by 2 bases, with 7 bases between. The CDR3 totals 14 residues. Germline CDR1 and CDR2: WNHNN and SYGVQD (reference sequence). CDR3 protein: CASSEEAAGNTIYF. The CDR3 DNA follows: TGCGCCAGCAGTGAGGAGGCAGCTGGAAACACCATATATTTT.

In DNA form, the CDR3 reads TGTGCCAGCAGCCTTTCACTAGCGGGATTCTACGAGCAGTACTTC. Protein: CASSLSLAGFYEQYF. The chain has TRBV6-5 and TRBJ2-7; 10 bases align to TRBD2. The CDR3 is 15 residues long. V shed 6 bases, J shed 3 bases, and the junction held 8 bases outside the gene matches. The V gene's germline CDR1 is MNHEY and CDR2 SVGAGI.

Only a few counts were recorded for this clone. This sequence joins TRBV19 and TRBJ2-7, with 8 bases fitting TRBD2. With V trimmed by 5 bases and J by 0 bases, 9 bases remained unmatched. This CDR3 is 16 amino acids long. Germline V lookup: CDR1 LNHDA, CDR2 SQIVND (reference sequence). The CDR3 coding sequence is TGTGCCAGTAGTGGACTATTCACTAGCGGCTCCTACGAGCAGTACTTC. Translating it yields CASSGLFTSGSYEQYF.

The gene calls are TRBV7-9 and TRBJ1-4; no definite D call. The CDR3 is made up of 15 amino acids. Per germline, CDR1 SEHNR and CDR2 FQNEAQ (reference sequence). V was shortened by 5 bases and J by 3 bases, with 13 bases between the two germline ends. CDR3 coding DNA: TGTGCCAGCAGCATCGAGGGAGGGTCTAATGAAAAACTGTTTTTT. Residues: CASSIEGGSNEKLFF.

The DNA for the CDR3 is TGTGCCAGCAGCCCCCTGTACACGAGCGCCTTTAATGAAAAACTGTTTTTT. It encodes CASSPLYTSAFNEKLFF. The J gene is TRBJ1-4, the V gene TRBV7-9, with D unresolved. The germline CDR1 and CDR2 sequences are SEHNR and FQNEAQ (reference sequence). The V gene lost 5 bases and the J gene lost 4 bases, with 20 bases spanning the gap. The CDR3 covers 17 residues.

The rearrangement uses TRBV19 and TRBJ1-1; the D gene is possibly TRBD1 (6 bases). Per germline, CDR1 LNHDA and CDR2 SQIVND (reference sequence). This CDR3 is 15 amino acids long. Trimming pared 3 bases from V and 5 bases from J, leaving 16 bases between. CDR3 in DNA: TGTGCCAGTAGTATCTTTCCCAGGGGTCGGACTGAAGCTTTCTTT. It yields the protein CASSIFPRGRTEAFF.